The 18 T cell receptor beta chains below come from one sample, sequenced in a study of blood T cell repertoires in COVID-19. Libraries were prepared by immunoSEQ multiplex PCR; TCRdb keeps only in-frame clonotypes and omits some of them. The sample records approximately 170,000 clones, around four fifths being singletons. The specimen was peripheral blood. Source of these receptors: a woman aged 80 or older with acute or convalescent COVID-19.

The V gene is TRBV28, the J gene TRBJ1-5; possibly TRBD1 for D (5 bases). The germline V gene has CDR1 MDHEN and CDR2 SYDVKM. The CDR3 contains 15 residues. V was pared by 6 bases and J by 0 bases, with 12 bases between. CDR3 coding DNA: TGTGCCAGCAGCCGGGGAGGGACTAGCAATCAGCCCCAGCATTTT. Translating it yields CASSRGGTSNQPQHF.

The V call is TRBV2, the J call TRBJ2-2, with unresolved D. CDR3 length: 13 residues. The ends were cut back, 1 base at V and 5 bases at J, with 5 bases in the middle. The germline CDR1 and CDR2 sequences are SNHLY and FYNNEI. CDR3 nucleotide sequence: TGTGCCAGCAGTGAAGGGGCGACCGGGGAGCTGTTTTTT. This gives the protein CASSEGATGELFF.

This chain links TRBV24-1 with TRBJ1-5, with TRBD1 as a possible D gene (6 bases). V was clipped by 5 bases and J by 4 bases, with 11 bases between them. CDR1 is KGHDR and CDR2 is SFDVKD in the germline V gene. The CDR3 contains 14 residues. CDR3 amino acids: CATSAAGDNQPQHF. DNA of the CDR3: TGTGCCACCAGTGCGGCAGGGGATAATCAGCCCCAGCATTTT.

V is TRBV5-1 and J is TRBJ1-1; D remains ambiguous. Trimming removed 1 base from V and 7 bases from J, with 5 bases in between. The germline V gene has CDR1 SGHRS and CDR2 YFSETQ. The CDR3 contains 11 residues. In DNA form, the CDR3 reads TGCGCCAGCAGCTTGTACGGTGAAGCTTTCTTT. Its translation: CASSLYGEAFF.

The CDR3 region has the DNA TGTGCCAGCAGCCGCCTGACAGGCACGCGCAACTATGGCTACACCTTC. Its translation is CASSRLTGTRNYGYTF. The chain links TRBV5-6 to TRBJ1-2; TRBD1 is a possible D gene (6 bases). CDR1 and CDR2 (germline): SGHDT, YYEEEE. The CDR3 spans 16 residues. V was pared by 4 bases and J by 2 bases, with 18 bases between.

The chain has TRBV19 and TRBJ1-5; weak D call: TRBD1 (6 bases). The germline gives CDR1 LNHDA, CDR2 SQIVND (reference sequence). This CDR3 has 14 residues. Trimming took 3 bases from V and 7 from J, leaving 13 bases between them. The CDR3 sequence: CASSINRVSQPQHF. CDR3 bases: TGTGCCAGTAGTATTAACAGGGTCAGCCAGCCCCAGCATTTT.

CDR3 bases: TGTGCCAGCTCTTATCAGGGGCGGCAAGAGACCCAGTACTTC. Protein: CASSYQGRQETQYF. J is TRBJ2-5 and V is TRBV27; weak D call: TRBD1 (6 bases). The CDR3 is 14 residues long. V gave up 8 bases and J gave up 2 bases, with 15 bases separating them. From germline, CDR1 is MNHEY and CDR2 SMNVEV (reference sequence).

CDR3 nucleotide sequence: TGCGCCAGCAGCTTGGAATCCCGGGGGAGGTATGGCTACACCTTC. As protein: CASSLESRGRYGYTF. The V gene is TRBV5-1, the J gene TRBJ1-2; TRBD1 is a possible D gene (5 bases). The CDR3 has 15 residues. Per the germline V gene, CDR1 is SGHRS and CDR2 is YFSETQ. Trimming stripped 0 bases from V and 5 bases from J, with 14 bases between.

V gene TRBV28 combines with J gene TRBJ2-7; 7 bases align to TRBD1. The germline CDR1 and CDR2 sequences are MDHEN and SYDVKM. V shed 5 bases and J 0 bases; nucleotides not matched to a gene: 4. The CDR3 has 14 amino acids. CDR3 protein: CASSTGAISYEQYF. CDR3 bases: TGTGCCAGCAGTACAGGGGCCATCTCCTACGAGCAGTACTTC.

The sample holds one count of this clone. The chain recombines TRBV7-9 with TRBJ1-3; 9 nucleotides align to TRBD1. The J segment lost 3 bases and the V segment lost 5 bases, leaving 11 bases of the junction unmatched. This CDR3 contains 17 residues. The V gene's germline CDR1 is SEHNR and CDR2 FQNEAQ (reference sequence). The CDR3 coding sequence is TGTGCCAGCAGCGCTATCCCGGGACAGGGTTATGGAAACACCATATATTTT. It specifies CASSAIPGQGYGNTIYF.

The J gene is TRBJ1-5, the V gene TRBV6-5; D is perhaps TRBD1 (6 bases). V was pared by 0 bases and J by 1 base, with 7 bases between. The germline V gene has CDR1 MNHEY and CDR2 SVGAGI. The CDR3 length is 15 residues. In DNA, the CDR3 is TGTGCCAGCAGTTACTCCCAGGGGAGCAATCAGCCCCAGCATTTT. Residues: CASSYSQGSNQPQHF.

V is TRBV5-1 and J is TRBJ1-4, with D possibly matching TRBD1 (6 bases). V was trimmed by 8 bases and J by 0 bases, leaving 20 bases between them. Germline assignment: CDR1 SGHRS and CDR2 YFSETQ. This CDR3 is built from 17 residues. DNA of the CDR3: TGCGCCAGTAAGAAGACAGGACGGGCTGCAACTAATGAAAAACTGTTTTTT. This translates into CASKKTGRAATNEKLFF.

In DNA, the CDR3 is TGTGCCCTACGGGAGGGCACTTCACCCCTCCACTTT. Encoded protein: CALREGTSPLHF. The chain combines TRBV28 with TRBJ1-6; D unclear. The V end was cut by 11 bases, the J end by 9 bases, with 14 bases between. CDR3 length: 12 amino acids. CDR1 MDHEN and CDR2 SYDVKM come from the germline V gene.

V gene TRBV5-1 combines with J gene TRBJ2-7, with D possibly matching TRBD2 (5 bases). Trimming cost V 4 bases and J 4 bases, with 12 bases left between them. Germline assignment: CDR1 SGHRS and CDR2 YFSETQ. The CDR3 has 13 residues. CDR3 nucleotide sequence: TGCGCCAGCAGCCCCGCCGGGGTTTACGAGCAGTACTTC. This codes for CASSPAGVYEQYF.

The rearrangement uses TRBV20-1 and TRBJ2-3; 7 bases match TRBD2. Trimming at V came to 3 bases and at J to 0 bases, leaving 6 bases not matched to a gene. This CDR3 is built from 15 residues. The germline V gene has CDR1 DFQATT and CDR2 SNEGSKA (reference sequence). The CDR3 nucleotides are TGCAGTGCTAGTCCCCTAGCGGCTAGCACAGATACGCAGTATTTT. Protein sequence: CSASPLAASTDTQYF.

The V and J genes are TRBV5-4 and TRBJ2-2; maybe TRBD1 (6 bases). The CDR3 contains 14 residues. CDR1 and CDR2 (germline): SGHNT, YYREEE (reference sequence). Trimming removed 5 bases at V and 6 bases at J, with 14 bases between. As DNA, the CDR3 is TGTGCCAGCAGGCAACAGGGTAGCCCCGGGGAGCTGTTTTTT. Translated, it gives CASRQQGSPGELFF.

CDR3 DNA sequence: TGTGCCAGCAGTTTCGATCTTCCGGGACAGGGATACGAGCAGTACTTC. Its protein product is CASSFDLPGQGYEQYF. V is TRBV27 and J is TRBJ2-7, with TRBD1 matching over 9 bases. CDR3 length: 16 amino acids. Trimming removed 3 bases from V and 4 bases from J; junction bases left unmatched: 10. CDR1 is MNHEY, CDR2 SMNVEV, per germline (reference sequence).

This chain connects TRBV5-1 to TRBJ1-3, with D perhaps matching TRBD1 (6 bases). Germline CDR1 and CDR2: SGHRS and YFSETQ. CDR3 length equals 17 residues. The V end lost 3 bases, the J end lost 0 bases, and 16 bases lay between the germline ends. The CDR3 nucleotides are TGCGCCAGCAGCTCGGACAGTCCAAGCCTCTCTGGAAACACCATATATTTT. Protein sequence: CASSSDSPSLSGNTIYF.